This T cell receptor beta chain emerged from a study of beta chain features in type 1 diabetes (dated 2018 in TCRdb). For the study in its entirety: Patients and healthy donors did not differ in mean age, gender distribution, total cell number or subset yield. A total of 85 million to 140 million sorted cells were examined across all samples, and the number of cells per subset was strongly correlated with RNA yield. In the study, TCRB repertoires of sorted circulating CD4+ T cell subsets from recently diagnosed type 1 diabetes patients were compared with those of matched healthy donors. Whereas all 28 donors provided naive and central memory subsets, regulatory and stem cell-like memory subsets were isolated from just 8 patients and roughly eight healthy donors. What the research found in general, with its limitations: Naive, central memory and regulatory TCRB repertoires appeared to be more alike among patients than among healthy donors. PCR might favor shorter templates, but patient and control samples were amplified and corrected together, so any skew would affect both groups equally. Patients with type 1 diabetes made fewer insertions and deleted more nucleotides at VDJ recombination sites, implying thymic rearrangement abnormalities. In all four CD4+ subsets, TCRB CDR3 length was moderately but significantly shorter in type 1 diabetes patients. Because cDNA was sequenced instead of genomic DNA, activated cells with high expression could be over-represented, although the groups did not differ in activation or CD3 levels. HLA sub-analyses involved small numbers of individuals, so any influence of HLA type on TCRB rearrangement remained unresolved.

Each donor gave one peripheral blood draw, about 110 mL on average, collected into heparinised tubes. Using a panel that included CD45RO, CCR7, CD25, CD127, CD95 and CD27, naive, central memory, regulatory and stem cell-like memory CD4+ T cells were sorted on a BD FACSAria II. Every sorted population had a purity above 95%. PBMCs were isolated immediately by Lymphoprep density gradient centrifugation and stained directly without culture. So that batch effects would be minimized, each experiment stained and sorted samples in pairs, pairing one healthy donor with one patient. The CDR3, cysteine through phenylalanine, is 11 amino acids long. Of all the DNA, just the CDR3 is kept, 33 bases in frame from base 1. The germline V gene (reference sequence) gives CDR1 as SEHNR and CDR2 as FQNEAQ. Between the V and J ends, shortened by 1 base and 6 bases respectively, the junction contains 3 bases. The table lists this clone with a few counts. Its antigen target is currently unknown. Nothing much larger sits one base from this clone, and base qualities are not available.

The High Capacity cDNA Reverse Transcription Kit was used to reverse transcribe all of the isolated RNA, meaning that expressed TCRB transcripts were what got sequenced. Naive, central memory and regulatory T cell samples underwent deep immunoSEQ sequencing, averaging about 3.57 million total reads per sample. After sorted cells were lysed in RLT buffer, RNA was extracted with DNase-treated RNeasy Micro or Mini kits, with the choice depending on cell number. Each cell subset was processed on its own to prevent cross-contamination, while patient and healthy donor samples were processed together. TCRB sequences were amplified from cDNA with the immunoSEQ multiplex PCR, producing 87-bp fragments spanning the CDR3 region. The amplicons were sequenced using the Illumina HiSeq platform. The authors' pipeline ran thus. Synthetic template baselines were used to correct PCR bias computationally, reads within Hamming distance 2 were collapsed together, and singletons that could not be merged were discarded. Reads were aligned against IMGT to assign V, D and J genes, CDR3 length and insertions or deletions at six rearrangement sites. Within each subset, clonotype counts were normalized to sorted cell number, and only after that were true diversity and Gini coefficients computed with the tcR R package. The overlap coefficient, calculated on TCRB nucleotide sequences, was used to quantify repertoire sharing. As a proxy for the pre-selection repertoire, out-of-frame TCRB sequences from naive cells were analyzed. The table comes from immuneACCESS by way of TCRdb, which keeps in-frame sequences with V and J called. Part of the clones is missing from these tables; in studies checked, under half for an unresolved V gene and the rest for unknown reasons. V, J and clone size reflect that table, while D and trimming were determined from the DNA. For this sample the table gives over 700,000 clones, of which 15% to 20% were detected only once. In total, the top ten clones hold roughly 0.025% of the sample.

The chain is assembled from TRBV7-9 and TRBJ1-2; no D gene call is confident. Sequencing input: naive CD4+ T cells from blood. The label giving this sample's cell subset or site can be read as: true naive CD4+ T cells. The receptor comes from a woman between 18 and 29 years old in good health. CDR3 reads: CASSLEHGYTF. The bases are TGTGCCAGCAGCTTAGAACATGGCTACACCTTC.